A single sample is the source of the 21 T cell receptor beta chains below, sequenced in a study of beta chain features in type 1 diabetes. TCRB transcripts that were expressed got sequenced, as all of the isolated RNA had been reverse transcribed. Profiling relied on immunoSEQ multiplex PCR, and the TCRdb table lists in-frame clones only, not all of them. Of 330,000 or so clones in the sample, about 15% are singletons; the top ten hold approximately 7%. Sample: central memory CD4+ T cells from blood. These receptor sequences come from a man aged 30 to 45 in good health.

This clone was detected a few times. The chain employs TRBV11-2 and TRBJ2-3; weak D call: TRBD2 (6 bases). The CDR3 totals 15 residues. In germline, CDR1 is SGHAT, CDR2 FQNNGV. The V end lost 5 bases, the J end lost 4 bases, and 16 bases lay between the germline ends. CDR3 sequence (DNA): TGTGCCAGCAGCCCGGAATTGGGGGGTGCAGATACGCAGTATTTT. This codes for CASSPELGGADTQYF. The complete variable domain, with remaining parts taken from reference TRBV11-2 and TRBJ2-3, reads EAGVAQSPRYKIIEKRQSVAFWCNPISGHATLYWYQQILGQGPKLLIQFQNNGVVDDSQLPKDRFSAERLKGVDSTLKIQPAKLEDSAVYLCASSPELGGADTQYFGPGTRLTVL.

The sample holds many counts of this clone. The CDR3 bases are TGTGCCAGCAGTGAAGGACAGGGGCTGCGGGCCAAAAACATTCAGTACTTC. Translation gives CASSEGQGLRAKNIQYF. V usage is TRBV2 and J usage is TRBJ2-4; 8 bases align to TRBD1. Germline loops: CDR1 SNHLY, CDR2 FYNNEI. The CDR3 has 17 residues. V trimming: 1 base; J trimming: 1 base; junction bases outside the gene matches: 6.

This clone was seen at least ten times. CDR3 DNA sequence: TGTGCCAGCAGCCAAGTTCGCGGCGCAGCGGGGACCCAGTACTTC. It codes for CASSQVRGAAGTQYF. J is TRBJ2-5 and V is TRBV14, with D maybe TRBD2 (6 bases). Germline lookup yields CDR1 SGHDN and CDR2 FVKESK. The CDR3 loop spans 15 amino acids. V was trimmed by 1 base and J by 7 bases, leaving 16 bases between them.

The CDR3 coding sequence is TGTGCCAGCAGCTTAGCGGCCCTGGGGGGGCCACGGGAGACCCAGTACTTC. Translation gives CASSLAALGGPRETQYF. V is TRBV7-7 and J is TRBJ2-5; TRBD2 is a possible D gene (7 bases). V lost 0 bases to trimming and J lost 5 bases, with 19 bases between them. Germline-derived CDR1 and CDR2 are SSHAT and FNYEAQ (reference sequence). The CDR3 extends over 17 amino acids.

For the CDR3, the DNA is TGTGCCAGCAGCGTAATTTTGGGAGGGACCCAGTACTTC. This codes for CASSVILGGTQYF. This sequence joins TRBV9 and TRBJ2-5; D might be TRBD2 (6 bases). Germline V gene sequence: CDR1 SGDLS, CDR2 YYNGEE. CDR3 length: 13 residues. V lost 1 base to trimming and J lost 7 bases, with 11 bases between them.

The table lists this clone with many counts. The genes are TRBV10-3 and TRBJ2-7; TRBD1 is a possible D gene (5 bases). Germline V gene sequence: CDR1 ENHRY, CDR2 SYGVKD. The CDR3 loop spans 14 amino acids. Trimming took 0 bases from V and 1 from J, leaving 7 bases between them. The CDR3 here is CAISESAGSYEQYF. CDR3 bases: TGTGCCATCAGTGAGTCGGCAGGGTCCTACGAGCAGTACTTC.

This clone has just a few counts. V and J are TRBV5-8 and TRBJ2-1; TRBD1 matches at 7 bases. Per the germline V gene, CDR1 is SGHTS and CDR2 is YDEGEE. The CDR3 length is 15 residues. Trimming at V came to 0 bases and at J to 0 bases, leaving 0 bases not matched to a gene. The CDR3 DNA is TGTGCCAGCAGCTTGGGACAGGGCTCCTACAATGAGCAGTTCTTC. This gives the protein CASSLGQGSYNEQFF.

There are many counts of this clone. CDR3 sequence reads: CASSIQENYGYTF. CDR3 sequence (DNA): TGTGCCAGTAGCATCCAAGAGAACTATGGCTACACCTTC. The genes are TRBV19 and TRBJ1-2, with D unclear. CDR3 length: 13 amino acids. CDR1 and CDR2 from the germline V gene are LNHDA and SQIVND (reference sequence). V lost 6 bases to trimming and J lost 2 bases, with 10 bases between them.

This chain links TRBV7-2 with TRBJ2-7, with D unresolved. The CDR3 is made up of 14 amino acids. The V and J ends lost 6 bases and 0 bases respectively, with 12 bases between them. Germline V lookup: CDR1 SGHTA, CDR2 FQGNSA. The CDR3 sequence: CASSNLLDSYEQYF. The CDR3 bases are TGTGCCAGCAGTAACCTATTAGACTCCTACGAGCAGTACTTC. Full variable domain (remainder filled in from reference TRBV7-2 and TRBJ2-7): GAGVSQSPSNKVTEKGKDVELRCDPISGHTALYWYRQSLGQGLEFLIYFQGNSAPDKSGLPSDRFSAERTGGSVSTLTIQRTQQEDSAVYLCASSNLLDSYEQYFGPGTRLTVT.

V is TRBV5-6 and J is TRBJ2-7; D remains ambiguous. V was trimmed by 3 bases and J by 1 base, leaving 11 bases between them. The CDR3 consists of 14 residues. The V gene's germline CDR1 is SGHDT and CDR2 YYEEEE. The CDR3 spells CASSYTSYSYEQYF. The CDR3 bases are TGTGCCAGCAGCTACACCTCATATTCCTACGAGCAGTACTTC.

This clone was observed a few times. The J gene is TRBJ2-1, the V gene TRBV5-1; D is unclear. V dropped 0 bases and J dropped 13 bases, with 14 bases sitting between them. This CDR3 is built from 13 residues. Germline V gene data show CDR1 as SGHRS and CDR2 as YFSETQ. CDR3 protein: CASSLDKVGHQFF. CDR3 in DNA: TGCGCCAGCAGCTTGGACAAGGTGGGTCACCAGTTCTTC.

V usage is TRBV25-1 and J usage is TRBJ2-1, with D unclear. This CDR3 is 16 amino acids long. Germline V gene sequence: CDR1 MGHDK, CDR2 SYGVNS. Trimming removed 10 bases from V and 0 bases from J, with 19 bases in between. Written as DNA, the CDR3 is TGTGCCAAGTACCCCTCCCATCCGAGCTCCTACAATGAGCAGTTCTTC. As protein: CAKYPSHPSSYNEQFF.

This clone turned up a few times. The gene calls are TRBV11-1 and TRBJ2-1; 10 bases agree with TRBD2. Looked up from germline, CDR1 is SGHAT and CDR2 is FQDESV (reference sequence). V shed 7 bases, J shed 5 bases, and the junction held 14 bases outside the gene matches. There are 17 residues in the CDR3. CDR3 sequence (DNA): TGTGCCAGCACCCTTTCTGCCAGCGGGAGGGCGGACAATGAGCAGTTCTTC. It encodes CASTLSASGRADNEQFF.

The chain recombines TRBV7-9 with TRBJ1-3; D unresolved. CDR1 is SEHNR, CDR2 FQNEAQ, per germline (reference sequence). There are 15 residues in the CDR3. V shed 5 bases and J shed 4 bases, with 15 bases lying between them. CDR3 amino acids: CASSKQYDSGNTIYF. In DNA form, the CDR3 reads TGTGCCAGCAGCAAACAGTACGACTCGGGAAACACCATATATTTT.

This clone was seen a single time. V is TRBV4-3 and J is TRBJ2-6; D is perhaps TRBD1 (5 bases). CDR3 length: 20 residues. In germline, CDR1 is LGHNA, CDR2 YSLEER. V was trimmed by 2 bases and J by 0 bases, leaving 20 bases between them. CDR3 sequence: CASSQNKLTAFSSGANVLTF. The CDR3 DNA is TGCGCCAGCAGCCAAAATAAACTGACAGCTTTTAGCTCTGGGGCCAACGTCCTGACTTTC.

V and J are TRBV4-2 and TRBJ2-2; D gene unclear. The germline gives CDR1 LGHNA, CDR2 YNFKEQ. Trimming removed 2 bases from V and 4 bases from J, with 8 bases in between. This CDR3 region has 14 residues. As DNA, the CDR3 is TGTGCCAGCAGCCAATCGATGGGCACCGGGGAGCTGTTTTTT. This gives the protein CASSQSMGTGELFF.

This clone has more than one count but fewer than ten. A much more abundant neighbour one base away suggests this may be a read error. V and J are TRBV4-3 and TRBJ2-1; TRBD1 aligns across 8 bases. The CDR3 consists of 15 residues. CDR1 is LGHNA, CDR2 YSLEER, per germline. The trim removed 3 bases at V and 6 bases at J, leaving 7 bases unmatched. The CDR3 region is CASSHGGQGVNEQFF. The CDR3 DNA reads as TGCGCCAGCAGCCATGGCGGACAGGGAGTCAATGAGCAGTTCTTC.

The chain carries TRBV9 and TRBJ1-1, with D tentatively TRBD1 (5 bases). Germline CDR1 and CDR2: SGDLS and YYNGEE. The V end lost 0 bases, the J end lost 3 bases, and 12 bases lay between the germline ends. The CDR3 extends over 15 amino acids. CDR3 sequence reads: CASSVDGRVDTEAFF. The DNA for the CDR3 is TGTGCCAGCAGCGTAGACGGCAGGGTGGACACTGAAGCTTTCTTT.

On this clone itself: A clone one base away is much larger, so this may be a read error. V gene TRBV2 combines with J gene TRBJ2-5; 8 positions match TRBD2. The DNA end is a closer match to TRBJ2-7, so the J assignment may be wrong. In germline, CDR1 is SNHLY, CDR2 FYNNEI. The CDR3 has 13 amino acids. CDR3 bases: TGCGCCAGCAGGCCCGCGGGAGGCTACGAGCAGTACTTC. It yields the protein CASRPAGGYEQYF.

V and J are TRBV6-6 and TRBJ1-2; 8 nucleotides align to TRBD1. The CDR3 runs to 13 residues. V lost 6 bases, J lost 8 bases, and 8 bases stayed unmatched. The germline V gene encodes CDR1 MNHNY and CDR2 SVGAGI (reference sequence). CDR3 sequence: CASSGQGRTGYTF. The CDR3, as DNA: TGTGCCAGCAGCGGACAGGGACGGACGGGCTACACCTTC.

The table lists this clone with many counts. The chain has TRBV29-1 and TRBJ2-5, with 7 positions matching TRBD2. Germline V gene lookup returns CDR1 SQVTM and CDR2 ANQGSEA. CDR3 size: 13 residues. After removal of 4 bases from V and 5 bases from J, the junction contained 7 bases not matched to a gene. The CDR3 DNA follows: TGCAGCGTTGGGTCTAGCGGTAGTGAGACCCAGTACTTC. Amino acids: CSVGSSGSETQYF.